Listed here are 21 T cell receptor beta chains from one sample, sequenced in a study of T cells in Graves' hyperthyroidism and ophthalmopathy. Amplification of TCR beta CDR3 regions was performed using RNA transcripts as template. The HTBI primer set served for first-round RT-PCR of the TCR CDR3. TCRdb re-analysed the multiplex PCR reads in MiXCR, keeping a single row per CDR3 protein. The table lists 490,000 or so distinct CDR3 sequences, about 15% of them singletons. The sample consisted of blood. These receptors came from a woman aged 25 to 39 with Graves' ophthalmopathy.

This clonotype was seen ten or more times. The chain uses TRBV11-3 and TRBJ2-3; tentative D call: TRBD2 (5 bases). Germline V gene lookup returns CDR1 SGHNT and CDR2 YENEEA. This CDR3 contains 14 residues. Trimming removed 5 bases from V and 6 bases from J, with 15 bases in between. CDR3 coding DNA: TGTGCCAGCAGCCTTAGCGATTCCCTTGATACGCAGTATTTT. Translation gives CASSLSDSLDTQYF.

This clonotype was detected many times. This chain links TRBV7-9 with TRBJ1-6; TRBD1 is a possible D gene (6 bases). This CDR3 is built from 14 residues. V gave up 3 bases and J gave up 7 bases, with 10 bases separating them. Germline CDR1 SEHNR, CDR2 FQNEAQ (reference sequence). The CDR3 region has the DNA TGTGCCAGCAGCTTGGACAGCGAGAATTCACCCCTCCACTTT. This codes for CASSLDSENSPLHF.

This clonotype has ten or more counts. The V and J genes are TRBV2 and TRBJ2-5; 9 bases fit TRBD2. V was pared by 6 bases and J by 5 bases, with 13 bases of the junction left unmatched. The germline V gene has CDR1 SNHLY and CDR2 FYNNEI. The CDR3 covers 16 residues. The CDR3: CASSYTLAGDSETQYF. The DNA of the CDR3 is TGTGCCAGCAGCTATACCTTAGCGGGAGACAGTGAGACCCAGTACTTC.

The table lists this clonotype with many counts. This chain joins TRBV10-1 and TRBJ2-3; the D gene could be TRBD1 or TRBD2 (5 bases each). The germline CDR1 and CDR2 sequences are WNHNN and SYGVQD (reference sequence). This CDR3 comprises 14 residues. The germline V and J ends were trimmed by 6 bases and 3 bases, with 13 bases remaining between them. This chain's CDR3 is CASRPGRTTDTQYF. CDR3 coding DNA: TGCGCCAGCAGGCCGGGACGGACAACAGATACGCAGTATTTT.

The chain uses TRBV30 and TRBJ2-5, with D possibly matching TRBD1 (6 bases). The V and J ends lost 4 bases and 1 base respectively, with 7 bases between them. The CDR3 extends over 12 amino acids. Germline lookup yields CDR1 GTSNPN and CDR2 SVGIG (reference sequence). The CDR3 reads CAWMGAQETQYF. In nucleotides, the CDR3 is TGTGCCTGGATGGGGGCCCAAGAGACCCAGTACTTC.

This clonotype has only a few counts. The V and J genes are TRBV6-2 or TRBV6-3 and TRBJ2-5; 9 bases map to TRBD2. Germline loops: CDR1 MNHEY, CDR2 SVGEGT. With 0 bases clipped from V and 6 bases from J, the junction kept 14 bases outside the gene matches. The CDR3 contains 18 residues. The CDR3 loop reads CASSYSIGGRADLKTQYF. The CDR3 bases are TGTGCCAGCAGTTACTCCATTGGCGGGAGGGCCGATCTTAAGACCCAGTACTTC.

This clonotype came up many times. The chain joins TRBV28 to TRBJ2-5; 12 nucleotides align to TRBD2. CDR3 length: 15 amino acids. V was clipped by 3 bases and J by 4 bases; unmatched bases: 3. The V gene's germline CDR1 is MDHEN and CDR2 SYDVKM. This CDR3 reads CASSLTSGSRETQYF. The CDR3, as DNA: TGTGCCAGCAGTTTGACTAGCGGGAGCCGAGAGACCCAGTACTTC.

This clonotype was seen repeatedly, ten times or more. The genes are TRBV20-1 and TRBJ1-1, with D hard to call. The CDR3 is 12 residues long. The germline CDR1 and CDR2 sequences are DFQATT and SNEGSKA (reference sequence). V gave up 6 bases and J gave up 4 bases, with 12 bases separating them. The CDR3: CSALRPVTEAFF. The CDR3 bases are TGCAGTGCGTTAAGGCCGGTCACTGAAGCTTTCTTT.

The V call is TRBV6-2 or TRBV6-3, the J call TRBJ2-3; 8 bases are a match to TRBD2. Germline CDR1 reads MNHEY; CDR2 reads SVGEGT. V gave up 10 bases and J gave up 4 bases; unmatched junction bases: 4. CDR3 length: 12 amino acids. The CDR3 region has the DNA TGTGCCACGAAGCGGGAGTCAGATACGCAGTATTTT. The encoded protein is CATKRESDTQYF.

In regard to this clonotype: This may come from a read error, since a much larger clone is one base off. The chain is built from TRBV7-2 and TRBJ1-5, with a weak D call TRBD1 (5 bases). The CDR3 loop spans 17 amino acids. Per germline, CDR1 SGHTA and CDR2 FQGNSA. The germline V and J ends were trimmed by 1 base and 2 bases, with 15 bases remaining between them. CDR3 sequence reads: CASSLGLRGLGNQPQHF. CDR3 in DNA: TGTGCCAGCAGCTTAGGTTTGAGGGGTCTGGGCAATCAGCCCCAGCATTTT.

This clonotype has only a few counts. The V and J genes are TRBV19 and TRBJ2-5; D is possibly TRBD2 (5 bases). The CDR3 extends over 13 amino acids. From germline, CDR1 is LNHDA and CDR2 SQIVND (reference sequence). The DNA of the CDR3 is TGTGCTAGGAGTCAGAGGGTTCGGGAGACCCAGTACTTC. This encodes CARSQRVRETQYF.

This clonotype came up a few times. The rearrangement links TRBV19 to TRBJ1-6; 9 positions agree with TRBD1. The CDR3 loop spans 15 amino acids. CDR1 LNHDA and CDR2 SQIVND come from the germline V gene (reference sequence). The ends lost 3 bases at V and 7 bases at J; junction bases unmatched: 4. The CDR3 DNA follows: TGTGCCAGTAGTATGACCGGGACAGGGAATTCACCCCTCCACTTT. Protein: CASSMTGTGNSPLHF.

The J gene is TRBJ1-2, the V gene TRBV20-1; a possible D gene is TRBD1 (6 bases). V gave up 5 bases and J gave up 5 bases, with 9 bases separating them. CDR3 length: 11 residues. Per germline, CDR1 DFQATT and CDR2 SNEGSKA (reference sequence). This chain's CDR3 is CSALQGYGYTF. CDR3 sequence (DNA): TGCAGTGCTTTACAGGGTTATGGCTACACCTTC.

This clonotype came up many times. CDR3 coding DNA: TGTGCCAGCAGTTTGGCCAGCGGGGGCTCCTACGAGCAGTACTTC. Its translation: CASSLASGGSYEQYF. The chain has TRBV28 and TRBJ2-7; TRBD2 matches 8 bases. Germline assignment: CDR1 MDHEN and CDR2 SYDVKM. V was pared by 3 bases and J by 0 bases, with 4 bases of the junction left unmatched. The CDR3 spans 15 residues.

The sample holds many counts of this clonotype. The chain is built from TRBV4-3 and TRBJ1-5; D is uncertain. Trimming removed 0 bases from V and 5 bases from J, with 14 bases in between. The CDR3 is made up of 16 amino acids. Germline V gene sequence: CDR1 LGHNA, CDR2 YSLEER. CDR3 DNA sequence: TGCGCCAGCAGCCAAGAGGTCGGGGTCCCCTATCAGCCCCAGCATTTT. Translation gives CASSQEVGVPYQPQHF.

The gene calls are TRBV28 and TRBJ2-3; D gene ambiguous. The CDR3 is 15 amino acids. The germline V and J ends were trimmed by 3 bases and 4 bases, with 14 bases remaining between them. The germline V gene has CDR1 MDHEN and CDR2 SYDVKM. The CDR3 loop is CASSFPPVTADTQYF. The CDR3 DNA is TGTGCCAGCAGTTTCCCCCCGGTTACTGCAGATACGCAGTATTTT.

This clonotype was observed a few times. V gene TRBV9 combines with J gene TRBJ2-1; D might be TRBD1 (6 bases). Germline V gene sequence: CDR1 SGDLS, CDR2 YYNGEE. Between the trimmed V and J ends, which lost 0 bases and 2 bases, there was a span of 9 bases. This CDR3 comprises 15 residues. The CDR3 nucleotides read TGTGCCAGCAGCGTAGGGACAGTGGCCTACAATGAGCAGTTCTTC. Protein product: CASSVGTVAYNEQFF.

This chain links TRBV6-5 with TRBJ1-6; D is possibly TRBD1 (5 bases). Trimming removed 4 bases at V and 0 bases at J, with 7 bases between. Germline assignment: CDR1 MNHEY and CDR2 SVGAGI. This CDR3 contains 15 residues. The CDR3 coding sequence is TGTGCCAGCAGTTGGGGGAGCTCCTATAATTCACCCCTCCACTTT. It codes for CASSWGSSYNSPLHF.

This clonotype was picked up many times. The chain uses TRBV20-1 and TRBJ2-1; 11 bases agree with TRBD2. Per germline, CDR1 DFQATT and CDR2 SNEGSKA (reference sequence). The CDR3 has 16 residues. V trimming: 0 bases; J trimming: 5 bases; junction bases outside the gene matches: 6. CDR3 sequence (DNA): TGCAGTGCTAGAGATCAGGGACTAGCGGCGAACAATGAGCAGTTCTTC. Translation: CSARDQGLAANNEQFF.

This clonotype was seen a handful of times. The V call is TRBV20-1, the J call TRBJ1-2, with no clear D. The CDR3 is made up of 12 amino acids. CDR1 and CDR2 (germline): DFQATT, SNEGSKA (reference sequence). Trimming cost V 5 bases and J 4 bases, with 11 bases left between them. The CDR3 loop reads CSAGRISYGYTF. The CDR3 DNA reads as TGCAGTGCTGGCAGGATTAGCTATGGCTACACCTTC.

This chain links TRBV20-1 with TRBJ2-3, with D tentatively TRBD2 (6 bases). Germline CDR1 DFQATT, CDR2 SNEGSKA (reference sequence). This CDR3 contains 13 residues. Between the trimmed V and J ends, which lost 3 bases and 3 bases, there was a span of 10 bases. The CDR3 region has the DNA TGCAGTGCTAGCGGGAGTGAGACAGATACGCAGTATTTT. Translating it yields CSASGSETDTQYF.